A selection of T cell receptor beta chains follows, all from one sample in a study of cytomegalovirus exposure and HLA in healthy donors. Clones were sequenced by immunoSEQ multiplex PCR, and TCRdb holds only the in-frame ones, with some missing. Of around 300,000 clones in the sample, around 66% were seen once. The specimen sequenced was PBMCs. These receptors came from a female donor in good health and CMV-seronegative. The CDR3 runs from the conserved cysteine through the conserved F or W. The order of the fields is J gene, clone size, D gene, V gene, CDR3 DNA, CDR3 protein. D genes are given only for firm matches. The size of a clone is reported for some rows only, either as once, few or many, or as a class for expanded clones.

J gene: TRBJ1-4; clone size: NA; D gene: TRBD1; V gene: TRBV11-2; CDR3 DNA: TGTGCCAGCAGCCCCGACCCCCAGGGGGCTAATGAAAAACTGTTTTTT; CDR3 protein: CASSPDPQGANEKLFF
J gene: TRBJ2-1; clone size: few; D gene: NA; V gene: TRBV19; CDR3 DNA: TGTGCCAGTAGTATGTTAAGGCCGGGGGCCTACAATGAGCAGTTCTTC; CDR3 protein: CASSMLRPGAYNEQFF
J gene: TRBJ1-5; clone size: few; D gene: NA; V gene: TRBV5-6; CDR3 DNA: TGTGCCAGCAGGTATCGTCAGGGAAATCAGCCCCAGCATTTT; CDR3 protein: CASRYRQGNQPQHF
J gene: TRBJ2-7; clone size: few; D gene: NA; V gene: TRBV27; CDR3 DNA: TGTGCCAGCAATAGAGGTCCCCAGAACGAGCAGTACTTC; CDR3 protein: CASNRGPQNEQYF
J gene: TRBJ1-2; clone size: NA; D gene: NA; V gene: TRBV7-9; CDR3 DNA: TGTGCCAGCAGCCCCGGACTGGAGTTTTCGGGCGGCTACACCTTC; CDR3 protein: CASSPGLEFSGGYTF
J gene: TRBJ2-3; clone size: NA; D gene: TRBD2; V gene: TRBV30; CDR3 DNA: TGTGCCTATTGGACTAGCGGGAGAATAGATACGCAGTATTTT; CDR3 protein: CAYWTSGRIDTQYF
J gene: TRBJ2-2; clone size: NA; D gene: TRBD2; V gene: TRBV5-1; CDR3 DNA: TGCGCCAGCAGCTTAACCGGGACTAGCGGGGTGAGGGAGCTGTTTTTT; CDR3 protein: CASSLTGTSGVRELFF
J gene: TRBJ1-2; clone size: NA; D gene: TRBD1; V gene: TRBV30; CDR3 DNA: TGTGCCTGGAGTCCTCGGGACAGGGATGGCTACACCTTC; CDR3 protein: CAWSPRDRDGYTF
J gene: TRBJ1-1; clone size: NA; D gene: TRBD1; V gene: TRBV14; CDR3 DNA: TGTGCCAGCAGCTGGACAGGGGTCCAAGCTTTCTTT; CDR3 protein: CASSWTGVQAFF
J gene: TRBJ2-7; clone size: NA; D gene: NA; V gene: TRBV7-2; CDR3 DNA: TGTGCCAGCAGCAACCGACACTCCTACGAGCAGTACTTC; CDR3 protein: CASSNRHSYEQYF
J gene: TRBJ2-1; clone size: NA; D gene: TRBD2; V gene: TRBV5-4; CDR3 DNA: TGTGCCAGCAGCTTGGACGGGAGGAGGGACAATGAGCAGTTCTTC; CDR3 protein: CASSLDGRRDNEQFF
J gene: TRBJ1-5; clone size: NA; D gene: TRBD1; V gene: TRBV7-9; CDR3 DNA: TGTTCCAGCAGCTTAGGAGGACAGGGCTACCAGCCCCAGCATTTT; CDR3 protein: CSSSLGGQGYQPQHF
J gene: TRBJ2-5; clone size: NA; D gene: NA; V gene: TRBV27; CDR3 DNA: TGTGCCAGCAGTCGTGGCAGTTCACAAGAGACCCAGTACTTC; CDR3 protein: CASSRGSSQETQYF
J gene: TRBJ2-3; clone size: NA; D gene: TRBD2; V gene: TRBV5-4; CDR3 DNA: TGTGCCAGCAGCTTGGAAGTACTAGCGGGAGATTTTAGTTTAGATACGCAGTATTTT; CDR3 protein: CASSLEVLAGDFSLDTQYF
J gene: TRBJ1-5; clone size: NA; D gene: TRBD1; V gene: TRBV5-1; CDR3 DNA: TGCGCCAGCAGCTCGGGACAGGGGAATCAGCCCCAGCATTTT; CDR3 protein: CASSSGQGNQPQHF
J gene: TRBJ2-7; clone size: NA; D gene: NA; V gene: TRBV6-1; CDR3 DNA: TGTGCCAGCAGTGAAGCCCACCTGGTACAGGGAAGAGGTTTAGTGCAGTACTTC; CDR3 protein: CASSEAHLVQGRGLVQYF
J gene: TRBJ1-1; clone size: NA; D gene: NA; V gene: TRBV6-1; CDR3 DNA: TGTGCCAGCGTTGCGGGATCTGACACTGAAGCTTTCTTT; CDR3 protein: CASVAGSDTEAFF
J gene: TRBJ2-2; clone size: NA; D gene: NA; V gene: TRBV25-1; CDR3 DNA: TGTGCCAGCAGGAGGGGACTTTTCGACACCGGGGAGCTGTTTTTT; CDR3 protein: CASRRGLFDTGELFF
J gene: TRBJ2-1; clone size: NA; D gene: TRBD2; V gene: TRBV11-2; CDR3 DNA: TGTGCCAGCAGCACGAGACTAGCGGGAGCTGGAAATGAGCAGTTCTTC; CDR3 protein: CASSTRLAGAGNEQFF
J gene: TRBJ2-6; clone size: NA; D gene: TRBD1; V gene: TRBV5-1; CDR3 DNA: TGCGCCAGCAGCTTGGGACTGGGGACAGGGGGCTACTCTGGGGCCAACGTCCTGACTTTC; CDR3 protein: CASSLGLGTGGYSGANVLTF
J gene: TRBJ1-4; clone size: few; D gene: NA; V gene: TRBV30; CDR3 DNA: TGTGCCTGGAGTCTCAGAGGAGGTTCTAATGAAAAACTGTTTTTT; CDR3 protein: CAWSLRGGSNEKLFF
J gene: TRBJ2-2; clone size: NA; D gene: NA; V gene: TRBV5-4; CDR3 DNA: TGTGCCAGCAGCTCCTGGGGGCGAGGCGGGGAGCTGTTTTTT; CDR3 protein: CASSSWGRGGELFF
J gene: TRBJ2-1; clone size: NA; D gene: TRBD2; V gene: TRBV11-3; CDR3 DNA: TGTGCCAGCAGTTCTAGCGGGAATGAGCAGTTCTTC; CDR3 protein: CASSSSGNEQFF
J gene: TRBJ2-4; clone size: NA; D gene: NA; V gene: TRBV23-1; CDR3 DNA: TGCGCCAGCAGTCAATCGACGGAGCAGAAAGCCAAAAACATTCAGTACTTC; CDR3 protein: CASSQSTEQKAKNIQYF
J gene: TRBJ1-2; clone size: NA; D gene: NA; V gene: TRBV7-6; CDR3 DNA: TGTGCCAGCAGCCGAGGGGGGGGCGTATGCTATGGCTACACCTTC; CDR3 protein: CASSRGGGVCYGYTF
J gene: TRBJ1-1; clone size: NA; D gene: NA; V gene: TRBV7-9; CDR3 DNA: TGTGCCAGCAGCTTAGATCCCTCAATCCGAGTTCCGAACACTGAAGCTTTCTTT; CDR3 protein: CASSLDPSIRVPNTEAFF
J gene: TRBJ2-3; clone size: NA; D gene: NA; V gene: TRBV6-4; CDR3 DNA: TGTGCCAGCAGTGAGAACGCCAGGGGTGGCACAGATACGCAGTATTTT; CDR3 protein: CASSENARGGTDTQYF
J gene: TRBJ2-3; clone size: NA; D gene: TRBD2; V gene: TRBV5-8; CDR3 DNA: TGTGCCAGCAGCTCGGGACTAGCGGGTAGCACAGATACGCAGTATTTT; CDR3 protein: CASSSGLAGSTDTQYF
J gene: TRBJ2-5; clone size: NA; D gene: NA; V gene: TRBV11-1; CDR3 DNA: TGTGCCAGCAGCTCACGCCTTGGGGGCCCGGCGGGAGAGCAGTACTTC; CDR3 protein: CASSSRLGGPAGEQYF
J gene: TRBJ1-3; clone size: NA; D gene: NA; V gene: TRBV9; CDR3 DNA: TGTGCCAGCAGCGCCGGACATATCCTCTCTGGAAACACCATATATTTT; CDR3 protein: CASSAGHILSGNTIYF
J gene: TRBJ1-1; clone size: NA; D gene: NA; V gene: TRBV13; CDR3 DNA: TGTGCCAGCAGCCGAGATGGACCCTTGGACAGAAACACTGAAGCTTTCTTT; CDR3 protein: CASSRDGPLDRNTEAFF
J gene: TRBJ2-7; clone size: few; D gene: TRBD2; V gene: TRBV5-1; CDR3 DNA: TGCGCCAGCAGCCGGGGACTAGCGGCAGCCTACGAGCAGTACTTC; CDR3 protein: CASSRGLAAAYEQYF
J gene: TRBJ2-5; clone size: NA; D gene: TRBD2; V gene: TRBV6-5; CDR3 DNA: TGTGCCAGCAGTGGCGGGAGGGCCGGCGAGACCCAGTACTTC; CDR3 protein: CASSGGRAGETQYF
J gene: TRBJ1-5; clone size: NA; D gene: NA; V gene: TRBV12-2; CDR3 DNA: TGTGCAAGTCGCCCTTGGGGGAGGAGGGATCAGCCCCAGCATTTT; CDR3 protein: CASRPWGRRDQPQHF
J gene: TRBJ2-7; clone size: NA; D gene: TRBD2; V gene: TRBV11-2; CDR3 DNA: TGTGCCAGCAGCTCTCAGACTAGCGGCTCCTCCTACGAGCAGTACTTC; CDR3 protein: CASSSQTSGSSYEQYF
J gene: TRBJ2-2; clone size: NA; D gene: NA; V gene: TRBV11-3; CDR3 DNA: TGTGCCAGCAGTTACAATACAATCACCGGGGAGCTGTTTTTT; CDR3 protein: CASSYNTITGELFF
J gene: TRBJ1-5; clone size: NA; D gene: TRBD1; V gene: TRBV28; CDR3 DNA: TGTGCCAGCAGCACCTATAGACAGGGTAGGAATCAGCCCCAGCATTTT; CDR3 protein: CASSTYRQGRNQPQHF
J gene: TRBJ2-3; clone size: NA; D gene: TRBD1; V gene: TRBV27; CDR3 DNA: TGTGCCAGCAGTTCGTTACAGGGGGCGTCCCGCACAGATACGCAGTATTTT; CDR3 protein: CASSSLQGASRTDTQYF
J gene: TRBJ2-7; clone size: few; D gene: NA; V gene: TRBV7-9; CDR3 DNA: TGTGCCAGCAGCTCATCCGGGGACGAGCAGTACTTC; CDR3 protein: CASSSSGDEQYF
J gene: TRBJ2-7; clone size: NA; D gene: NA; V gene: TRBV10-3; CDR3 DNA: TGTGCCATCAGTGAGGGGGCAGAGCAGTACTTC; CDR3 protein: CAISEGAEQYF
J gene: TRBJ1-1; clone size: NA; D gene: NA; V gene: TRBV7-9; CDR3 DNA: TGTGCCAGCAGCGCGGTACAGGCTATCACTGAAGCTTTCTTT; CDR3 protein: CASSAVQAITEAFF
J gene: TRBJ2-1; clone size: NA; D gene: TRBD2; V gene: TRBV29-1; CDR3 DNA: TGCAGCGTTGTTCCCGGGACTAGTCAGGTCAATGAGCAGTTCTTC; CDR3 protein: CSVVPGTSQVNEQFF
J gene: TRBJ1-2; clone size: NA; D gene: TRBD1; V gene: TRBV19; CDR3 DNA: TGTGCCAGTAGTCCCCGGGACAGGGGAAACTATGGCTACACCTTC; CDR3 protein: CASSPRDRGNYGYTF
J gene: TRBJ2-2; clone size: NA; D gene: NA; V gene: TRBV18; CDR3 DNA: TGTGCCAGCACAAGGGATGGACAGCGTAACACCGGGGAGCTGTTTTTT; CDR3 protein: CASTRDGQRNTGELFF
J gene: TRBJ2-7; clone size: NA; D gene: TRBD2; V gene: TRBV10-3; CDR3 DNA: TGTGCCATCAGCCGGGTAGCGGGAGAAAGGAGCTACGAGCAGTACTTC; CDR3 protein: CAISRVAGERSYEQYF
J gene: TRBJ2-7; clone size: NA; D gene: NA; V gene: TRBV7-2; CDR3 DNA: TGTGCCAGCAGCTTAGACGCTAGCTACTACGAGCAGTACTTC; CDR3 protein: CASSLDASYYEQYF
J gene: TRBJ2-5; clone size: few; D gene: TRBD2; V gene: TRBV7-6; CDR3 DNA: TGTGCCAGCAGCTCCAATGCTGCGGGAGGAGAGACCCAGTACTTC; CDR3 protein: CASSSNAAGGETQYF
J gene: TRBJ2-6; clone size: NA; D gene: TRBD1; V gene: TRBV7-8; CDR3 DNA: TGTGCCAGCAGCTCAGGGACAGGGGGGTTTTCTGGGGCCAACGTCCTGACTTTC; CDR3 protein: CASSSGTGGFSGANVLTF
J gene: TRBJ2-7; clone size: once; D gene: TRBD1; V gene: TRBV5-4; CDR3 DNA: TGTGCCAGCAGCGCCGGGACAGGGGCCTACGAGCAGTACTTC; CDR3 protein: CASSAGTGAYEQYF
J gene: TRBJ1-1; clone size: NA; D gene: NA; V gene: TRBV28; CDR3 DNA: TGTGCCAGCAGTTTAGTGTTCGCAGGTTCCATGAACACTGAAGCTTTCTTT; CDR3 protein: CASSLVFAGSMNTEAFF
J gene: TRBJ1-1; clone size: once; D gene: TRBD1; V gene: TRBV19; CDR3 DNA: TGTGCCAGTAAGGACAGGGAACGATTGAACACTGAAGCTTTCTTT; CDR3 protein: CASKDRERLNTEAFF
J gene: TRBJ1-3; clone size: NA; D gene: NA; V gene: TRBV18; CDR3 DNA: TGTGCCAGCTCACCAGACGGGTCGGGAAACACCATATATTTT; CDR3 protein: CASSPDGSGNTIYF